This TCR beta chain was retrieved from a study of T cell responses to AZD1222 COVID-19 vaccine (dated by TCRdb to the early 2020s). Study-level background: A total of 233 trial participants underwent TCR sequencing, of whom 207 received two doses of AZD1222 and about 26 received two doses of the MenACWY control vaccine. Trial participants were enrolled by age into 18-55, 56-69 and 70-plus year subgroups, with about 150, 27 and 61 TCR-sequenced participants respectively.

Summary of the overall study and its limitations: Vaccine-associated CD4 TCRs spanned the whole spike protein, with dominant responses in regions 160-218 and 743-854. Reportedly, close to half of the unique spike-specific TCRs recognized epitopes lying outside the regions that are mutated in the B.1.351 and B.1.1.7 variants. Most participants were white British and females outnumbered males, and the authors suggested that clonal diversity may have been underestimated. The 56-69-year group was small, and its depth increase did not reach significance, likely because of low power. A significant rise in spike-specific TCR breadth and depth was observed after two AZD1222 doses relative to day 0 and relative to MenACWY recipients. Only a handful of AZD1222 recipients were SARS-CoV-2 seropositive at baseline, limiting conclusions about previously exposed vaccinees. Because no samples from the day 14 peak response were available, repertoires could be characterized only after the peak T cell response.

Reading the label with the study, this specimen's time point is: about 28 days (+/-7) after the second vaccine dose. The sample's treatment or condition label, decoded: meningococcal conjugate vaccine given as trial control. Vaccinee samples came from UK trials COV001 and COV002, including a single-blind randomized controlled phase 2/3 trial of AZD1222 (ChAdOx1 nCoV-19) in healthy adults. For TCRbeta chain sequencing, PBMC samples were collected from trial participants at day 0 and at day 28 after the second dose. Details on this clone: The antigen it binds to is not known. The sample holds no much larger clone one base away, and base qualities are not on file.

V loses 3 bases, J loses 6 bases, and the germline ends lie 5 bases apart. CDR3 length: 10 amino acids, cysteine to phenylalanine. CDR3 DNA only is kept here, 30 bases in frame from base 1. The germline V gene yields SQVTM for CDR1 and ANQGSEA for CDR2. The CDR3 regions of human TCRbeta chains were analyzed by immunosequencing. In the paper's pipeline: TCRs in the repertoires were compared against a reference library of SARS-CoV-2-specific TCRs that had been generated with the MIRA antigen-specificity platform. Breadth was defined as the fraction of unique TCRs that were SARS-CoV-2-associated. Depth was defined as the fraction of total T cells that were SARS-CoV-2-associated. Using the MIRA data, each spike-specific TCR was mapped to the spike region that the TCR reacts to and placed in a CD4 or CD8 class. Log10-transformed breadth and depth values were compared by one-way ANOVA with Sidak's multiple comparisons tests. TCRdb limited this immuneACCESS table to in-frame rearrangements with V and J called. A share of clones is missing; checked studies link under half to unresolved V genes, and the rest is unexplained. V and J calls and clone size are as listed in that table; D and trimming were resolved from the DNA. Recorded for this sample are 200,000 to 250,000 clones; approximately 94% of them occurred a single time. The ten largest make up 1.5% to 2% of the sample.

The chain is assembled from TRBV29-1 and TRBJ1-1; the D gene is not confidently resolved. This TCR was recovered from an adult who received the MenACWY meningococcal vaccine as a control. Sequencing used peripheral blood, obtained 28 days after the second dose of the MenACWY control vaccine. The CDR3 reads as follows: CSVETSEAFF. The sequenced DNA is TGCAGCGTTGAGACATCTGAAGCTTTCTTT.